A single sample is the source of the 31 T cell receptor beta chains below, sequenced in a study of T cell responses to AZD1222 COVID-19 vaccine. Sequenced by immunoSEQ multiplex PCR; TCRdb stores in-frame clones only, minus some. The repertoire consists of about 120,000 clones, with 88% occurring once and the leading ten covering 4% to 5.5%. Specimen: peripheral blood, collected on day 0 of AZD1222 vaccination. Receptor source: an adult in good health.

The CDR3 spells CATSDPLGTEAFF. The CDR3, as DNA: TGTGCCACCAGTGATCCTCTCGGGACTGAAGCTTTCTTT. The chain uses TRBV24-1 and TRBJ1-1; no clear D. Germline V gene lookup returns CDR1 KGHDR and CDR2 SFDVKD. This CDR3 spans 13 amino acids. Trimming left V 3 bases short and J 5 bases short, with 9 bases between.

The chain employs TRBV28 and TRBJ1-6; D is uncertain. The CDR3 is 16 amino acids. Germline V gene sequence: CDR1 MDHEN, CDR2 SYDVKM. V lost 3 bases to trimming and J lost 3 bases, with 12 bases between them. The CDR3 nucleotides are TGTGCCAGCAGTTTGGGCGGGAGAAACTATAATTCACCCCTCCACTTT. Protein sequence: CASSLGGRNYNSPLHF.

This rearrangement joins TRBV28 to TRBJ1-2; unclear D gene. This CDR3 comprises 17 residues. Germline V gives CDR1 MDHEN, CDR2 SYDVKM. Trimming took off 3 bases at V and 0 bases at J, with 17 bases between the two ends. CDR3 residues: CASSLLGGGKANYGYTF. The DNA for the CDR3 is TGTGCCAGCAGTTTGTTAGGCGGCGGTAAGGCTAACTATGGCTACACCTTC.

This clone has just a few counts. The V gene is TRBV7-9, the J gene TRBJ1-6; D is uncertain. Germline V gene lookup returns CDR1 SEHNR and CDR2 FQNEAQ (reference sequence). Deletions cut 1 base from V and 4 bases from J, with 14 bases between. This CDR3 contains 17 residues. The CDR3, as DNA: TGTGCCAGCAGCTTAGACGGCGGAGCCCCTTATAATTCACCCCTCCACTTT. Its protein is CASSLDGGAPYNSPLHF.

This clone was counted a few times. The rearrangement uses TRBV11-2 and TRBJ1-1; TRBD1 is a possible D gene (5 bases). The CDR3 totals 13 residues. The V end was cut by 7 bases, the J end by 5 bases, with 14 bases between. Germline-derived CDR1 and CDR2 are SGHAT and FQNNGV. The CDR3 bases are TGTGCCAGCACCATTCAGGGAGATACTGAAGCTTTCTTT. It specifies CASTIQGDTEAFF.

The rearrangement joins TRBV7-2 to TRBJ2-7; 8 bases are a match to TRBD1. The CDR3 length is 16 residues. Per germline, CDR1 SGHTA and CDR2 FQGNSA. V lost 2 bases and J lost 6; bases outside the gene matches: 12. CDR3: CASSLFLSQGAREQYF. The CDR3 DNA reads as TGTGCCAGCAGCTTATTTCTTAGTCAGGGGGCGCGCGAGCAGTACTTC.

The chain employs TRBV18 and TRBJ2-7; D perhaps matches TRBD1 (6 bases). The germline V gene encodes CDR1 KGHSH and CDR2 LQKENI. Trimming cost V 6 bases and J 4 bases, with 22 bases left between them. The CDR3 consists of 16 residues. CDR3 sequence: CASSPSLGAVPYEQYF. The CDR3 coding sequence is TGTGCCAGCTCGCCGTCCCTGGGGGCGGTTCCTTACGAGCAGTACTTC.

The rearrangement uses TRBV28 and TRBJ1-4; D possibly corresponds to TRBD1 (6 bases). Germline-derived CDR1 and CDR2 are MDHEN and SYDVKM. The V end was cut by 10 bases, the J end by 5 bases, with 14 bases between. This CDR3 comprises 13 residues. CDR3 sequence (DNA): TGTGCCACCGCAGGGGAGGGAAATGAAAAACTGTTTTTT. Encoded protein: CATAGEGNEKLFF.

J is TRBJ1-6 and V is TRBV6-1; TRBD1 might be the D (6 bases). The CDR3 is 14 residues long. The germline V gene has CDR1 MNHNS and CDR2 SASEGT. Trimming shortened V by 4 bases and J by 10 bases, and 14 bases separated the two germline ends. The CDR3 loop is CASSVQGIGSPLHF. Here the CDR3 DNA reads TGTGCCAGCAGTGTCCAGGGGATAGGCTCACCCCTCCACTTT.

V and J are TRBV6-5 and TRBJ2-3; TRBD2 might be the D (6 bases). V was shortened by 6 bases and J by 0 bases, with 10 bases between the two germline ends. Germline V gene data show CDR1 as MNHEY and CDR2 as SVGAGI. This CDR3 is 14 amino acids long. The CDR3 DNA reads TGTGCCAGCAGGGGACTTTCTAGCACAGATACGCAGTATTTT. This translates into CASRGLSSTDTQYF.

The V gene is TRBV28, the J gene TRBJ2-7, with D perhaps TRBD2 (5 bases). Per the germline V gene, CDR1 is MDHEN and CDR2 is SYDVKM. V was shortened by 3 bases and J by 0 bases, with 12 bases between the two germline ends. The length of the CDR3 is 15 residues. The CDR3 region has the DNA TGTGCCAGCAGTTTTGGTTCGGGATTCTCCTACGAGCAGTACTTC. The encoded protein is CASSFGSGFSYEQYF. Looking up the rest from reference TRBV28 and TRBJ2-7 gives the full variable domain: DVKVTQSSRYLVKRTGEKVFLECVQDMDHENMFWYRQDPGLGLRLIYFSYDVKMKEKGDIPEGYSVSREKKERFSLILESASTNQTSMYLCASSFGSGFSYEQYFGPGTRLTVT.

The chain carries TRBV5-4 and TRBJ1-4; TRBD1 is a possible D gene (5 bases). The CDR3 has 17 amino acids. The V and J ends lost 4 bases and 0 bases respectively, with 16 bases between them. Germline V lookup: CDR1 SGHNT, CDR2 YYREEE (reference sequence). The CDR3, as DNA: TGTGCCAGCAGCCCGGGGGAAGCGGGTGCAACTAATGAAAAACTGTTTTTT. Translation gives CASSPGEAGATNEKLFF.

V and J are TRBV5-1 and TRBJ2-5, with 7 bases lining up with TRBD1. This CDR3 has 15 residues. V lost 0 bases, J lost 4 bases, and 6 bases stayed unmatched. Per the germline V gene, CDR1 is SGHRS and CDR2 is YFSETQ. The CDR3 loop reads CASSLDRGALETQYF. In DNA, the CDR3 is TGCGCCAGCAGCTTGGACAGGGGTGCATTAGAGACCCAGTACTTC.

The V and J genes are TRBV7-9 and TRBJ1-1; D ambiguous. CDR1 SEHNR and CDR2 FQNEAQ come from the germline V gene (reference sequence). V was trimmed by 6 bases and J by 1 base, leaving 12 bases between them. This CDR3 spans 14 amino acids. This chain's CDR3 is CASSHEYGNTEAFF. In DNA, the CDR3 is TGTGCCAGCAGTCACGAGTACGGGAACACTGAAGCTTTCTTT.

The chain uses TRBV19 and TRBJ1-5; 9 bases match TRBD1. There are 16 residues in the CDR3. In germline, CDR1 is LNHDA, CDR2 SQIVND (reference sequence). The V segment lost 4 bases and the J segment 1 base; nucleotides outside the gene matches: 5. CDR3 coding DNA: TGTGCCAGTAGTACTCGACAGGGGGTGAGCAATCAGCCCCAGCATTTT. Residues: CASSTRQGVSNQPQHF.

The chain is built from TRBV7-2 and TRBJ2-2; the match to TRBD2 covers 8 bases. This CDR3 region has 17 residues. V lost 1 base and J lost 4; bases outside the gene matches: 8. Germline V CDR1 and CDR2: SGHTA, FQGNSA. The CDR3 DNA reads TGTGCCAGCAGCTTAGATGCGGGGGGACTCTCCACCGGGGAGCTGTTTTTT. Translated, it gives CASSLDAGGLSTGELFF.

The chain combines TRBV18 with TRBJ1-1; D is perhaps TRBD1 (5 bases). The V gene lost 3 bases and the J gene lost 1 base, with 12 bases spanning the gap. The CDR3 has 15 residues. Germline-derived CDR1 and CDR2 are KGHSH and LQKENI. CDR3: CASSPRGPRNTEAFF. The DNA of the CDR3 is TGTGCCAGCTCACCTAGGGGACCGAGGAACACTGAAGCTTTCTTT. Full variable domain (rest looked up from reference TRBV18 and TRBJ1-1): NAGVMQNPRHLVRRRGQEARLRCSPMKGHSHVYWYRQLPEEGLKFMVYLQKENIIDESGMPKERFSAEFPKEGPSILRIQQVVRGDSAAYFCASSPRGPRNTEAFFGQGTRLTVV.

V gene TRBV6-5 combines with J gene TRBJ2-7, with D perhaps matching TRBD1 (5 bases). Trimming left V 5 bases short and J 0 bases short, with 14 bases between. Germline assignment: CDR1 MNHEY and CDR2 SVGAGI. There are 15 residues in the CDR3. CDR3 in amino acids: CASSMTVASSYEQYF. The CDR3 coding sequence is TGTGCCAGCAGTATGACAGTGGCCAGCTCCTACGAGCAGTACTTC.

The chain joins TRBV6-5 to TRBJ2-5; 9 bases are a match to TRBD1. This CDR3 comprises 14 residues. Losses at the gene ends were 5 bases for V and 5 bases for J; bases not matched to a gene: 6. CDR1 and CDR2 (germline): MNHEY, SVGAGI. CDR3 bases: TGTGCCAGCAGTCCGACAGGGGGTAGGGAGACCCAGTACTTC. Residues: CASSPTGGRETQYF.

The rearrangement links TRBV28 to TRBJ1-1; maybe TRBD1 (6 bases). The V gene lost 3 bases and the J gene lost 0 bases, with 17 bases spanning the gap. Germline loops: CDR1 MDHEN, CDR2 SYDVKM. The CDR3 is 17 amino acids. CDR3 protein: CASSLWDIRLLNTEAFF. The CDR3 coding sequence is TGTGCCAGCAGTTTGTGGGACATAAGACTTTTGAACACTGAAGCTTTCTTT.

V and J are TRBV28 and TRBJ2-7; 7 bases are shared with TRBD2. CDR3 length equals 12 residues. Germline lookup yields CDR1 MDHEN and CDR2 SYDVKM. The CDR3 DNA reads TGTGCTTCAGGGACCGGGGGGATCGAGCAGTACTTC. Amino acids: CASGTGGIEQYF.

This clone was counted once. The chain employs TRBV2 and TRBJ1-1, with TRBD1 matching 7 bases. The ends lost 6 bases at V and 0 bases at J; junction bases unmatched: 1. This CDR3 contains 13 residues. Per germline, CDR1 SNHLY and CDR2 FYNNEI. The DNA of the CDR3 is TGTGCCAGCAGAGACAGGGTGAACACTGAAGCTTTCTTT. It specifies CASRDRVNTEAFF.

This sequence joins TRBV11-1 and TRBJ2-3; D assignment may be TRBD1 or TRBD2 (5 bases each). Trimming took off 0 bases at V and 4 bases at J, with 11 bases between the two ends. Looked up from germline, CDR1 is SGHAT and CDR2 is FQDESV (reference sequence). The CDR3 is 15 amino acids. The CDR3 is CASSLAGTLADTQYF. CDR3 nucleotides: TGTGCCAGCAGCTTAGCGGGGACCTTAGCAGATACGCAGTATTTT.

The CDR3: CATLTGDQPQHF. In DNA form, the CDR3 reads TGTGCCACTCTTACAGGGGATCAGCCCCAGCATTTT. The J gene is TRBJ1-5, the V gene TRBV14, with 7 bases aligning to TRBD1. V shed 10 bases, J shed 5 bases, and the junction held 5 bases outside the gene matches. Per germline, CDR1 SGHDN and CDR2 FVKESK. The CDR3 runs 12 residues.

The chain joins TRBV27 to TRBJ1-2; D uncertain. The V end lost 6 bases, the J end lost 7 bases, and 18 bases lay between the germline ends. The CDR3 runs 14 residues. Germline CDR1 is MNHEY and CDR2 is SMNVEV (reference sequence). The CDR3 coding sequence is TGTGCCAGCAGCTCACTCACCGGCCTGGGTGGCTACACCTTC. Its protein is CASSSLTGLGGYTF.

The V call is TRBV7-9, the J call TRBJ1-2, with 7 nucleotides matching TRBD1. The junction had 14 bases not matched to a gene; V was cut back by 6 bases and J by 4 bases. Germline assignment: CDR1 SEHNR and CDR2 FQNEAQ (reference sequence). The CDR3 is 16 amino acids. In nucleotides, the CDR3 is TGTGCCAGCAGTTTCCGCCCAGGGACAGAGTTCTATGGCTACACCTTC. Translating it yields CASSFRPGTEFYGYTF.

V gene TRBV7-3 combines with J gene TRBJ1-3; tentative D call: TRBD1 (5 bases). The germline V gene has CDR1 SGHTA and CDR2 FQGTGA. Trimming stripped 5 bases from V and 0 bases from J, with 14 bases between. The CDR3 has 16 amino acids. The chain's CDR3 is CASSPGGGNSGNTIYF. The CDR3 DNA sequence: TGTGCCAGCAGCCCCGGTGGGGGGAACTCTGGAAACACCATATATTTT.

The CDR3 nucleotides read TGTGCCAGCAGTTACTATGCAGGGGCAGGGGGCGAAAAACTGTTTTTT. Translated, it gives CASSYYAGAGGEKLFF. The chain uses TRBV6-5 and TRBJ1-4, with TRBD1 matching over 8 bases. CDR3 size: 16 residues. The V gene's germline CDR1 is MNHEY and CDR2 SVGAGI. Trimming at V came to 1 base and at J to 8 bases, leaving 9 bases not matched to a gene.

The rearrangement joins TRBV7-2 to TRBJ2-1; 8 bases fit TRBD1. The CDR3 has 16 residues. The junction had 13 bases not matched to a gene; V was cut back by 5 bases and J by 7 bases. Germline CDR1 and CDR2: SGHTA and FQGNSA. In DNA form, the CDR3 reads TGTGCCAGCAGCCCCTGGGGGGACAGGCTGCAAAATGAGCAGTTCTTC. Translation gives CASSPWGDRLQNEQFF.

This clone was counted a few times. This chain links TRBV6-2 or TRBV6-3 with TRBJ1-3, with a weak D call TRBD1 (6 bases). V lost 5 bases and J lost 0, with 11 bases in between. The CDR3 consists of 15 residues. Looked up from germline, CDR1 is MNHEY and CDR2 is SVGEGT. The CDR3 DNA follows: TGTGCCAGCAGTACGACAGGACCCTCTGGAAACACCATATATTTT. Translation: CASSTTGPSGNTIYF.

The chain employs TRBV5-6 and TRBJ2-7, with D unresolved. This CDR3 region has 14 residues. The V end lost 0 bases, the J end lost 0 bases, and 7 bases lay between the germline ends. The V gene's germline CDR1 is SGHDT and CDR2 YYEEEE. As DNA, the CDR3 is TGTGCCAGCAGCTTGGGAGGTAGCTCCTACGAGCAGTACTTC. Residues: CASSLGGSSYEQYF.